The 29 T cell receptor beta chains given below trace back to one sample, sequenced in a study of CD8 T cells in ankylosing spondylitis. TCRdb fed the 5' RACE reads into MiXCR, producing one record per CDR3 protein. Here the sample spans roughly 240,000 distinct CDR3 sequences, roughly 8.2% being singletons. The sample was blood, either unsorted or a sorted T cell fraction (not recorded which). The receptors were gathered from a female donor with ankylosing spondylitis or in good health (not recorded which).

This clonotype was counted only a few times. The rearrangement joins TRBV7-9 to TRBJ2-5, with D unresolved. The CDR3 sequence is 13 residues long. Germline values: CDR1 SEHNR, CDR2 FQNEAQ (reference sequence). The V gene lost 2 bases and the J gene lost 4 bases, with 8 bases spanning the gap. CDR3 amino acids: CASSLRRGETQYF. CDR3 nucleotides: TGTGCCAGCAGCTTACGGAGAGGAGAGACCCAGTACTTC.

This clonotype was found many times. The chain employs TRBV20-1 and TRBJ2-3; 12 bases map to TRBD2. This CDR3 is 16 amino acids long. The germline V gene encodes CDR1 DFQATT and CDR2 SNEGSKA (reference sequence). V gave up 0 bases and J gave up 2 bases; unmatched junction bases: 3. CDR3 nucleotide sequence: TGCAGTGCTAGAGATCCTAGCGGGAGGGTCACAGATACGCAGTATTTT. Protein product: CSARDPSGRVTDTQYF.

Ten or more counts support this clonotype. The rearrangement joins TRBV11-3 to TRBJ2-1, with 7 bases lining up with TRBD1. The V gene's germline CDR1 is SGHNT and CDR2 YENEEA. V lost 5 bases, J lost 9 bases, and 4 bases stayed unmatched. The CDR3 contains 12 residues. The CDR3 DNA reads TGTGCCAGCAGCCAGGGGGACAGTGAGCAGTTCTTC. It specifies CASSQGDSEQFF.

This clonotype was recorded at least ten times. The rearrangement uses TRBV29-1 and TRBJ2-5; no reliable D call. The germline gives CDR1 SQVTM, CDR2 ANQGSEA. The CDR3 contains 10 residues. The ends were cut back, 5 bases at V and 3 bases at J, with 4 bases in the middle. CDR3 DNA: TGCAGCGTTCGGGAAGAGACCCAGTACTTC. This gives the protein CSVREETQYF.

This clonotype was seen many times. The genes are TRBV20-1 and TRBJ2-7; D not certain. V lost 6 bases to trimming and J lost 0 bases, with 6 bases between them. CDR3 length: 11 amino acids. Looked up from germline, CDR1 is DFQATT and CDR2 is SNEGSKA (reference sequence). In DNA, the CDR3 is TGCAGTGCCTCCCGCTCCTACGAGCAGTACTTC. This encodes CSASRSYEQYF.

This clonotype was recorded many times. The rearrangement links TRBV6-2 or TRBV6-3 to TRBJ2-5; no firm D call. The CDR3 contains 16 residues. V lost 2 bases, J lost 1 base, and 14 bases lay in between. Germline V gene sequence: CDR1 MNHEY, CDR2 SVGEGT. The CDR3 coding sequence is TGTGCCAGCAGTTACCGTGGACGGCAGACCCAAGAGACCCAGTACTTC. It is translated as CASSYRGRQTQETQYF.

This clonotype was seen repeatedly, ten times or more. This chain links TRBV10-3 with TRBJ2-3; tentatively, D is TRBD2 (5 bases). CDR3 length equals 15 residues. The germline V and J ends were trimmed by 4 bases and 5 bases, with 16 bases remaining between them. Germline V gene sequence: CDR1 ENHRY, CDR2 SYGVKD. As DNA, the CDR3 is TGTGCCATCAGTGGTCCCCGGCCCGGGATAGATACGCAGTATTTT. As protein: CAISGPRPGIDTQYF.

This clonotype was detected a few times. The V call is TRBV29-1, the J call TRBJ2-3; 10 positions match TRBD1. With 7 bases clipped from V and 5 bases from J, the junction kept 9 bases outside the gene matches. Germline V gives CDR1 SQVTM, CDR2 ANQGSEA. The length of the CDR3 is 14 residues. The CDR3 nucleotides read TGCAGCGGCGGGGGGACAGGGGTACAAGATACGCAGTATTTT. Protein sequence: CSGGGTGVQDTQYF.

This clonotype has at least ten counts. V and J are TRBV28 and TRBJ1-6; D is possibly TRBD1 (5 bases). The CDR3 has 13 residues. Germline V gene data show CDR1 as MDHEN and CDR2 as SYDVKM. Trimming removed 8 bases from V and 5 bases from J, with 10 bases in between. The CDR3 bases are TGTGCCAGCCTGACAGCTAATAATTCACCCCTCCACTTT. It specifies CASLTANNSPLHF. Combining the CDR3 with reference TRBV28 and TRBJ1-6 gives the whole variable domain DVKVTQSSRYLVKRTGEKVFLECVQDMDHENMFWYRQDPGLGLRLIYFSYDVKMKEKGDIPEGYSVSREKKERFSLILESASTNQTSMYLCASLTANNSPLHFGNGTRLTVT.

This clonotype was found a few times. The gene calls are TRBV27 and TRBJ1-1; D ambiguous. The CDR3 runs to 14 residues. Germline CDR1 MNHEY, CDR2 SMNVEV (reference sequence). V was clipped by 5 bases and J by 10 bases, with 20 bases between them. The CDR3 coding sequence is TGTGCCAGCAGTCCTCGACTCGGAGGGCCCCGAGCTTTCTTT. This translates into CASSPRLGGPRAFF.

This clonotype was picked up many times. The rearrangement uses TRBV5-1 and TRBJ2-3; 11 positions agree with TRBD2. V trimming: 4 bases; J trimming: 4 bases; junction bases outside the gene matches: 14. CDR3 length: 18 amino acids. CDR1 is SGHRS and CDR2 is YFSETQ in the germline V gene. The CDR3 reads CASSPPGTSGGTADTQYF. The CDR3 bases are TGCGCCAGCAGCCCTCCGGGGACTAGCGGAGGGACGGCAGATACGCAGTATTTT.

This clonotype was observed at least ten times. The rearrangement links TRBV12-3 or TRBV12-4 to TRBJ2-2; 11 bases match TRBD2. This CDR3 spans 15 amino acids. The ends lost 5 bases at V and 4 bases at J; junction bases unmatched: 3. The CDR3, as DNA: TGTGCCAGCAGTCTACTAGCGGGAGCCACCGGGGAGCTGTTTTTT. It specifies CASSLLAGATGELFF.

The sample holds many counts of this clonotype. The V and J genes are TRBV4-3 and TRBJ1-2; TRBD1 matches at 10 bases. Per germline, CDR1 LGHNA and CDR2 YSLEER. CDR3 length: 16 amino acids. V shed 4 bases, J shed 8 bases, and the junction held 13 bases outside the gene matches. The CDR3 loop reads CASSRDRGVSWGGYTF. The CDR3 nucleotides are TGCGCCAGCAGCCGGGACAGGGGAGTCTCCTGGGGGGGCTACACCTTC.

This clonotype showed up many times. The chain has TRBV12-3 or TRBV12-4 and TRBJ1-5; D is uncertain. V lost 6 bases, J lost 4 bases, and 16 bases lay in between. The CDR3 contains 15 residues. CDR3 sequence reads: CASRDGRTDNQPQHF. The CDR3 nucleotides read TGTGCCAGCAGGGACGGCCGAACTGATAATCAGCCCCAGCATTTT.

The table lists this clonotype with a few counts. The CDR3 bases are TGTGCCAGCAGCCCCGTTCTACCACAGGGTGGGGGGTACGAGCAGTACTTC. It encodes CASSPVLPQGGGYEQYF. The V and J genes are TRBV7-8 and TRBJ2-7; D may match TRBD1 or TRBD2 (6 bases each). Germline CDR1 and CDR2: SGHVS and FQNEAQ. Trimming removed 5 bases at V and 4 bases at J, with 24 bases between. The length of the CDR3 is 17 residues.

This clonotype was seen many times. The chain has TRBV4-3 and TRBJ2-3; D might be TRBD1 (6 bases). Germline lookup yields CDR1 LGHNA and CDR2 YSLEER. The CDR3 is 17 amino acids. V lost 1 base to trimming and J lost 2 bases, with 16 bases between them. CDR3 in DNA: TGCGCCAGCAGCCAAGCAGTCCCGGGACACGACACAGATACGCAGTATTTT. Amino acid sequence: CASSQAVPGHDTDTQYF.

This clonotype has ten or more counts. J is TRBJ1-3 and V is TRBV20-1; TRBD1 aligns across 8 bases. Trimming at V came to 3 bases and at J to 8 bases, leaving 12 bases not matched to a gene. The germline V gene encodes CDR1 DFQATT and CDR2 SNEGSKA (reference sequence). This CDR3 spans 15 amino acids. The CDR3 sequence: CSARAIGTGEHTIYF. In DNA, the CDR3 is TGCAGTGCTAGGGCCATCGGGACAGGAGAGCACACCATATATTTT.

This clonotype was observed at least ten times. The CDR3 DNA follows: TGTGCCAGCAGTTTCTTAGCCAATGAGCAGTTCTTC. Its translation is CASSFLANEQFF. The V gene is TRBV28, the J gene TRBJ2-1, with D uncertain. Trimming removed 3 bases at V and 6 bases at J, with 6 bases between. Germline CDR1 MDHEN, CDR2 SYDVKM. The CDR3 extends over 12 amino acids.

This clonotype occurred many times. The chain is built from TRBV20-1 and TRBJ2-3, with D unclear. V lost 0 bases and J 2 bases, leaving 9 bases between the germline ends. Germline CDR1 DFQATT, CDR2 SNEGSKA (reference sequence). The CDR3 is 14 residues long. In DNA, the CDR3 is TGCAGTGCTAGAGATCCAGCCGTCACAGATACGCAGTATTTT. Translation: CSARDPAVTDTQYF.

This clonotype was recorded many times. V and J are TRBV29-1 and TRBJ2-5; D gene unclear. Trimming shortened V by 0 bases and J by 1 base, and 15 bases separated the two germline ends. This CDR3 region has 16 residues. Germline V CDR1 and CDR2: SQVTM, ANQGSEA. The CDR3 nucleotides read TGCAGCGTTGAAGATTGGCGCAGTCTTTCCCAAGAGACCCAGTACTTC. Protein: CSVEDWRSLSQETQYF.

The sample holds many counts of this clonotype. The rearrangement links TRBV7-8 to TRBJ2-1; 9 bases are shared with TRBD2. J gave up 9 bases and V 5 bases, and 14 bases lay outside the gene matches. The length of the CDR3 is 16 residues. Germline values: CDR1 SGHVS, CDR2 FQNEAQ. CDR3 in amino acids: CASSPVGTSLFSEQFF. CDR3 DNA sequence: TGTGCCAGCAGCCCCGTGGGGACTAGCTTGTTCTCTGAGCAGTTCTTC.

This clonotype was counted many times. The chain combines TRBV11-1 with TRBJ1-1; perhaps TRBD1 as D (5 bases). Trimming took 2 bases from V and 1 from J, leaving 11 bases between them. CDR3 length: 15 residues. In germline, CDR1 is SGHAT, CDR2 FQDESV (reference sequence). The CDR3 spells CASSLTDQGNTEAFF. The CDR3 coding sequence is TGTGCCAGCAGCTTAACGGATCAGGGGAACACTGAAGCTTTCTTT.

This clonotype was found many times. The V and J genes are TRBV12-3 or TRBV12-4 and TRBJ1-5, with no clear D. V lost 1 base and J lost 2, with 9 bases in between. There are 15 residues in the CDR3. The CDR3 protein is CASSLGVGGNQPQHF. The CDR3 DNA follows: TGTGCCAGCAGTTTAGGGGTTGGTGGCAATCAGCCCCAGCATTTT.

This clonotype was counted at least ten times. This chain joins TRBV20-1 and TRBJ2-7; 9 nucleotides align to TRBD1. The CDR3 has 15 amino acids. The V and J ends lost 6 bases and 1 base, in that order; junction bases with no gene match: 10. Germline V gene sequence: CDR1 DFQATT, CDR2 SNEGSKA (reference sequence). Here the CDR3 DNA reads TGCAGTGCCAATACCGGGACAGGGCCTTCCTACGAGCAGTACTTC. Translated: CSANTGTGPSYEQYF.

This clonotype was found a few times. This sequence joins TRBV19 and TRBJ2-2; 7 nucleotides match TRBD1. Germline V lookup: CDR1 LNHDA, CDR2 SQIVND (reference sequence). This CDR3 has 13 amino acids. Trimming at V came to 10 bases and at J to 4 bases, leaving 6 bases not matched to a gene. CDR3 amino acids: CATTGVGTGELFF. CDR3 sequence (DNA): TGTGCCACCACAGGGGTGGGCACCGGGGAGCTGTTTTTT.

This clonotype was counted many times. The V gene is TRBV20-1, the J gene TRBJ1-2, with 10 bases matching TRBD1. The V gene end was trimmed by 3 bases and the J gene end by 4 bases; junction bases not matched to a gene: 5. Per germline, CDR1 DFQATT and CDR2 SNEGSKA (reference sequence). The CDR3 spans 14 residues. The CDR3, as DNA: TGCAGTGCTAGCCTGGACAGGGGGTCCTATGGCTACACCTTC. It codes for CSASLDRGSYGYTF.

This clonotype was detected ten times or more. The rearrangement uses TRBV5-6 and TRBJ2-7; D is perhaps TRBD2 (5 bases). The CDR3 extends over 11 amino acids. The germline gives CDR1 SGHDT, CDR2 YYEEEE. V was pared by 2 bases and J by 6 bases, with 6 bases between. The chain's CDR3 is CASSFSGEQYF. CDR3 nucleotide sequence: TGTGCCAGCAGCTTCAGCGGCGAGCAGTACTTC.

This clonotype was seen ten or more times. The chain uses TRBV11-2 and TRBJ2-7; 8 bases are shared with TRBD2. Germline V gene sequence: CDR1 SGHAT, CDR2 FQNNGV. V shed 2 bases and J 5 bases; nucleotides not matched to a gene: 14. The CDR3 extends over 17 amino acids. The CDR3 bases are TGTGCCAGCAGCTTAACCCCCTCCAGCGGGAGCCCCCACGAGCAGTACTTC. Translated: CASSLTPSSGSPHEQYF.

This clonotype has at least ten counts. The J gene is TRBJ2-3, the V gene TRBV7-6; unclear D gene. V dropped 8 bases and J dropped 6 bases, with 15 bases sitting between them. Germline CDR1 SGHVS, CDR2 FNYEAQ. The length of the CDR3 is 13 residues. CDR3 sequence (DNA): TGTGCCAGCGCCCGTAGGGTTAGGGATACGCAGTATTTT. It yields the protein CASARRVRDTQYF. The complete variable domain, with remaining parts taken from reference TRBV7-6 and TRBJ2-3, reads GAGVSQSPRYKVTKRGQDVALRCDPISGHVSLYWYRQALGQGPEFLTYFNYEAQQDKSGLPNDRFSAERPEGSISTLTIQRTEQRDSAMYRCASARRVRDTQYFGPGTRLTVL.